The 8 T cell receptor beta chains presented below share a single source sample, sequenced in a study of T cell responses to AZD1222 COVID-19 vaccine. Clones were sequenced by immunoSEQ multiplex PCR, and TCRdb holds only the in-frame ones, with some missing. Seen here are over 130,000 clones, almost 95% observed once, and the top ten hold about 9.4%. Sequences were derived from peripheral blood, sampled 28 days after the second AZD1222 dose. Every receptor here comes from an adult who received the AZD1222 COVID-19 vaccine.

V usage is TRBV6-6 and J usage is TRBJ1-5; TRBD1 matches 9 bases. The CDR3 is 15 amino acids. Germline V gene sequence: CDR1 MNHNY, CDR2 SVGAGI (reference sequence). J gave up 4 bases and V 5 bases, and 6 bases lay outside the gene matches. The CDR3 here is CASSPGQGPNQPQHF. The CDR3 DNA reads TGTGCCAGCAGTCCGGGACAGGGACCAAATCAGCCCCAGCATTTT.

This sequence joins TRBV7-2 and TRBJ1-1; 9 nucleotides align to TRBD1. The germline V gene encodes CDR1 SGHTA and CDR2 FQGNSA. V was pared by 1 base and J by 10 bases, with 10 bases of the junction left unmatched. CDR3 size: 15 residues. The CDR3 DNA is TGTGCCAGCAGCTTAGAGTTCTACAGGGGGCTAGGAGCTTTCTTT. As protein: CASSLEFYRGLGAFF.

Ten or more counts support this clone. The CDR3 DNA reads TGTGCCAGCAGTAGCGGGGGGGAATCCTACAATGAGCAGTTCTTC. Translation: CASSSGGESYNEQFF. The chain is built from TRBV6-2 or TRBV6-3 and TRBJ2-1; 10 nucleotides align to TRBD2. The germline V gene encodes CDR1 MNHEY and CDR2 SVGEGT. V lost 5 bases to trimming and J lost 1 base; unmatched junction nucleotides: 2. The CDR3 length is 15 residues.

The chain combines TRBV11-2 with TRBJ2-7; D not resolved. V was pared by 2 bases and J by 5 bases, with 7 bases between. Germline V gene lookup returns CDR1 SGHAT and CDR2 FQNNGV. The CDR3 length is 12 residues. CDR3 loop: CASSLMGNEQYF. The CDR3 nucleotides read TGTGCCAGCAGCTTAATGGGAAACGAGCAGTACTTC. The full variable domain, its missing parts supplied by reference TRBV11-2 and TRBJ2-7, is EAGVAQSPRYKIIEKRQSVAFWCNPISGHATLYWYQQILGQGPKLLIQFQNNGVVDDSQLPKDRFSAERLKGVDSTLKIQPAKLEDSAVYLCASSLMGNEQYFGPGTRLTVT.

The V call is TRBV27, the J call TRBJ2-1, with 10 bases lining up with TRBD2. The CDR3 spans 17 residues. The V gene end was trimmed by 4 bases and the J gene end by 9 bases; junction bases not matched to a gene: 15. Germline V gives CDR1 MNHEY, CDR2 SMNVEV (reference sequence). DNA for the CDR3: TGTGCCAGCAGTTCCCCTCTCAAGCGGGAGGGCCACAGTGAGCAGTTCTTC. It yields the protein CASSSPLKREGHSEQFF.

The chain employs TRBV7-2 and TRBJ2-3; TRBD1 is a possible D gene (5 bases). The ends were cut back, 4 bases at V and 10 bases at J, with 18 bases in the middle. This CDR3 contains 14 residues. Germline V CDR1 and CDR2: SGHTA, FQGNSA. Written as DNA, the CDR3 is TGTGCCAGCAGCTCATTTAGGGGCCCGGACGCGCAGTATTTT. It codes for CASSSFRGPDAQYF.

This clone was seen only once. The chain employs TRBV5-8 and TRBJ1-2, with TRBD1 matching over 8 bases. Trimming removed 1 base from V and 8 bases from J; junction bases left unmatched: 7. This CDR3 region has 14 residues. Germline lookup yields CDR1 SGHTS and CDR2 YDEGEE. CDR3 sequence (DNA): TGTGCCAGCAGCTTGCTCCAGGGGGCGCAGGGCTACACCTTC. This gives the protein CASSLLQGAQGYTF.

The CDR3 loop is CASSLDPALRTEAFF. The CDR3 bases are TGTGCCAGCAGCTTAGATCCCGCGCTGCGCACTGAAGCTTTCTTT. The rearrangement uses TRBV7-2 and TRBJ1-1; D is undetermined. Trimming cost V 1 base and J 4 bases, with 13 bases left between them. The CDR3 spans 15 residues. Germline assignment: CDR1 SGHTA and CDR2 FQGNSA.